This T cell receptor beta chain was documented in a study of OX40 agonist ivuxolimab in advanced cancers. Study information: Ivuxolimab is an agonistic anti-OX40 (CD134) antibody, and patients were treated with it. Overall study findings and caveats: CD4+ T cells averaged fewer expanded clones than CD8+ T cells. With doses of 0.1 to 3.0 mg/kg, CD4+ and CD8+ blood T cells had undergone clonal expansion by week 6.

Enrollment shut out patients with autoimmune disease history or systemic immunosuppression. Trimming pared 6 bases from V and 4 bases from J, leaving 11 bases between. Germline CDR1 and CDR2: MDHEN and SYDVKM. The CDR3 covers 13 residues. To note about this clone: Antigen unknown.

Assay used: immunoSEQ multiplex PCR; TCRdb lists only in-frame clones, some missing. The sample lists roughly 34,000 clones; approximately 80% were seen once. The source of this sequence is an adult with an advanced solid tumor such as melanoma, head and neck, liver or kidney cancer. Sequencing was performed on CD4+ or CD8+ T cells sorted from blood, taken in a trial of the OX40 agonist ivuxolimab. The gene calls are TRBV28 and TRBJ2-3; D remains unclear. CDR3 loop: CASSNDNADTQYF. The CDR3 nucleotides read TGTGCCAGCAGCAATGATAATGCAGATACGCAGTATTTT. The full variable domain, completed using reference TRBV28 and TRBJ2-3, is DVKVTQSSRYLVKRTGEKVFLECVQDMDHENMFWYRQDPGLGLRLIYFSYDVKMKEKGDIPEGYSVSREKKERFSLILESASTNQTSMYLCASSNDNADTQYFGPGTRLTVL.